The rows below give T cell receptor beta chains drawn from one sample of a study of T-cell memory formation after mild COVID-19. MiXCR, applied by TCRdb to the 5' RACE reads, yields one record per CDR3 protein. The sample holds 450,000 to 650,000 distinct CDR3 sequences, roughly 20% seen once. Specimen: PBMCs or a T cell subset sorted from them (not recorded which). These receptor sequences come from an adult woman who had mild COVID-19 (a few samples of this study predate the infection). Cell type and time point are not known. Both conserved end residues are part of each CDR3. The order of the fields is V gene, J gene, clone size, CDR3 protein. A row's size may be missing; if present it is once, few, many or a size class.

TRBV12-3/TRBV12-4,TRBJ1-1,.,CASSLGTQITEAFF
TRBV12-3/TRBV12-4,TRBJ1-2,.,CASTSVLDRANYGYTF
TRBV5-1,TRBJ2-5,few,CASSLALVKETQYF
TRBV10-3,TRBJ2-5,.,CAISSGAGGETQYF
TRBV21-1,TRBJ2-5,.,CASSKGGSETQYF
TRBV20-1,TRBJ2-1,many,CSAQAAGGPYNEQFF
TRBV7-9,TRBJ2-7,few,CASSSFASGRAYEQYF
TRBV6-4,TRBJ2-3,.,CASSDGTDTQYF
TRBV27,TRBJ2-7,.,CASSLFGETYEQYF
TRBV6-5,TRBJ1-1,.,CASSYGQARATEAFF
TRBV11-3,TRBJ2-1,.,CASSETSGRANEQFF
TRBV11-2,TRBJ2-1,.,CATSAAGGIYNEQFF
TRBV5-1,TRBJ2-1,.,CASSVQTSGGRNEQFF
TRBV12-3/TRBV12-4,TRBJ2-1,.,CASSPWTGEQFF
TRBV19,TRBJ2-1,few,CASSIGSYNEQFF
TRBV2,TRBJ2-2,.,CASRKRAGDGTAGELFF
TRBV4-3,TRBJ2-2,few,CASSQGSGRASGELFF
TRBV6-2/TRBV6-3,TRBJ2-7,.,CASSPTNRLAYEQYF
TRBV7-6,TRBJ2-3,many,CASSRSTGFTDTQYF
TRBV6-5,TRBJ1-1,few,CASSLGALSTEAFF
TRBV27,TRBJ2-1,many,CASSLGLAGGSNNEQFF
TRBV12-3/TRBV12-4,TRBJ2-1,few,CASSERNNEQFF
TRBV20-1,TRBJ2-7,once,CSARPGLAGSYEQYF
TRBV7-9,TRBJ1-6,few,CASSLDRWLGGNSPLHF
TRBV12-3/TRBV12-4,TRBJ1-1,.,CASSFRARAFF
TRBV29-1,TRBJ1-5,few,CSAEDRGNQPQHF
TRBV9,TRBJ2-3,few,CASSLRTGPVSTDTQYF
TRBV10-3,TRBJ2-3,.,CASGTSLNSNTQYF
TRBV7-7,TRBJ2-1,.,CASSFSLAGENEQFF
TRBV12-3/TRBV12-4,TRBJ2-7,.,CASSLAWTTYEQYF
TRBV5-1,TRBJ2-3,.,CASSFQGDGTDTQYF
TRBV7-9,TRBJ1-2,.,CASSSDRVSNYGYTF
TRBV4-3,TRBJ1-1,few,CASSQSSGRGPEAFF
TRBV20-1,TRBJ2-2,.,CSARSSGTGLAGELFF
TRBV30,TRBJ2-3,few,CAWSHGVADTQYF
TRBV4-1,TRBJ2-7,few,CASSQGGESYEQYF
TRBV5-1,TRBJ2-7,few,CASSLGQNSPQYF
TRBV25-1,TRBJ1-1,few,CASRREANTEAFF
TRBV12-3/TRBV12-4,TRBJ2-6,few,CASRPSGGGLGSGANVLTF
TRBV5-1,TRBJ2-5,many,CASSLMGQGARETQYF
TRBV7-9,TRBJ2-1,many,CASSWARDSGRLVGNEQFF
TRBV7-9,TRBJ2-5,.,CASSVQGRPGGETQYF
TRBV18,TRBJ2-1,.,CASSPVATISYNEQFF